This TCR beta chain emerged from a study of radiotherapy plus CTLA-4 blockade in lung cancer. At the level of the study: Among all patients, about 19% showed objective responses, while about 31% had disease control.

Patients in the study, people with chemo-refractory metastatic non-small-cell lung cancer, received focal radiation plus ipilimumab CTLA-4 blockade. The table lists this clone with a count of one. What it binds is unknown. The CDR3 is 15 amino acids. Germline assignment: CDR1 SGHRS and CDR2 YFSETQ. The ends lost 4 bases at V and 5 bases at J; junction bases unmatched: 11. Assay: immunoSEQ multiplex PCR; the TCRdb copy retains only in-frame clones and omits some. This repertoire shows 60,000 to 70,000 clones, 79% found once; its top ten account for 10%. Study-level findings and limits: Reported findings show early blood T cell clone dynamics, with interferon-beta, best predicted response. Clones of tumor-derived TCRs expanded in blood after radiotherapy plus ipilimumab.

The sample here was peripheral blood, taken from a patient treated with radiotherapy plus ipilimumab. The TCR sequence derives from a human donor with non-small cell lung cancer who had a complete response to radiotherapy plus ipilimumab. This sequence joins TRBV5-1 and TRBJ2-5, with 7 positions matching TRBD2. In nucleotides, the CDR3 is TGCGCCAGCAGCCGAAAGACTAGCCCGGAGGAGACCCAGTACTTC. Encoded protein: CASSRKTSPEETQYF. The full variable domain, with the rest looked up from reference TRBV5-1 and TRBJ2-5, is KAGVTQTPRYLIKTRGQQVTLSCSPISGHRSVSWYQQTPGQGLQFLFEYFSETQRNKGNFPGRFSGRQFSNSRSEMNVSTLELGDSALYLCASSRKTSPEETQYFGPGTRLLVL.